A selection of T cell receptor beta chains follows, all from one sample in a study of CD8+CD57+ T cells in acquired aplastic anemia. TCRdb analysed the reads with MiXCR anew, one entry per CDR3 protein. The sample holds 50,000 to 70,000 distinct CDR3 sequences, about 54% seen once. The sample taken for sequencing was sorted CD4+, CD8+, or CD8+CD57+ T cells (not recorded which) from PBMCs. These receptors came from a human donor in good health, serving as a control. CDR3s leave out the opening cysteine and the closing phenylalanine or tryptophan. The order of the fields is CDR3 protein, D gene, V gene, J gene. The D gene is left open where the match is weak.

CDR3aa: ATSLVRGNQPQH; d_gene: TRBD1; v_gene: TRBV6-1; j_gene: TRBJ1-5
CDR3aa: AISPGGRGNQPQH; d_gene: -; v_gene: TRBV27; j_gene: TRBJ1-5
CDR3aa: ASSDRENRQY; d_gene: -; v_gene: TRBV6-4; j_gene: TRBJ2-7
CDR3aa: AGQDQMNTEAF; d_gene: -; v_gene: TRBV2; j_gene: TRBJ1-1
CDR3aa: SAREMPSDTQY; d_gene: -; v_gene: TRBV20-1; j_gene: TRBJ2-3
CDR3aa: ASSFIHEQF; d_gene: -; v_gene: TRBV19; j_gene: TRBJ2-1
CDR3aa: ASSLASAGGMRTQY; d_gene: -; v_gene: TRBV5-4; j_gene: TRBJ2-5
CDR3aa: ASRLGGEGNEQF; d_gene: -; v_gene: TRBV7-9; j_gene: TRBJ2-1
CDR3aa: ASSSSETQY; d_gene: -; v_gene: TRBV18; j_gene: TRBJ2-5
CDR3aa: ATSRDLCASSLDRWQETQY; d_gene: -; v_gene: TRBV15; j_gene: TRBJ2-5
CDR3aa: ASSYSRYQHTEAF; d_gene: -; v_gene: TRBV6-2/TRBV6-3; j_gene: TRBJ1-1
CDR3aa: ATSDLERVEAF; d_gene: -; v_gene: TRBV24-1; j_gene: TRBJ1-1
CDR3aa: ASRKGGGGNYGYT; d_gene: TRBD1; v_gene: TRBV10-2; j_gene: TRBJ1-2
CDR3aa: ASRKTANTEAF; d_gene: -; v_gene: TRBV10-1; j_gene: TRBJ1-1
CDR3aa: ASSFGLAGYEQC; d_gene: TRBD2; v_gene: TRBV5-1; j_gene: TRBJ2-7
CDR3aa: SVGDGAF; d_gene: -; v_gene: TRBV29-1; j_gene: TRBJ1-1
CDR3aa: ASTKQDRVYDEQF; d_gene: TRBD1; v_gene: TRBV4-2; j_gene: TRBJ2-1
CDR3aa: SVESGNGYT; d_gene: -; v_gene: TRBV29-1; j_gene: TRBJ1-2
CDR3aa: ASSLGQTSGQETQY; d_gene: TRBD2; v_gene: TRBV5-1; j_gene: TRBJ2-5
CDR3aa: ASSQARDSYEQY; d_gene: -; v_gene: TRBV14; j_gene: TRBJ2-7
CDR3aa: ASSLVAAGEQY; d_gene: TRBD2; v_gene: TRBV7-9; j_gene: TRBJ2-5
CDR3aa: SAADRNEQY; d_gene: TRBD1; v_gene: TRBV20-1; j_gene: TRBJ2-7
CDR3aa: ASSEARGPYYEQY; d_gene: -; v_gene: TRBV2; j_gene: TRBJ2-7
CDR3aa: ASNRQAQNNSPLH; d_gene: -; v_gene: TRBV2; j_gene: TRBJ1-6
CDR3aa: ATSREQGGPLGEQY; d_gene: TRBD1; v_gene: TRBV15; j_gene: TRBJ2-7
CDR3aa: SVGSANTEAF; d_gene: -; v_gene: TRBV29-1; j_gene: TRBJ1-1
CDR3aa: ASSLELPGQGDYIQY; d_gene: TRBD1; v_gene: TRBV5-1; j_gene: TRBJ2-4
CDR3aa: ASSQGGTGNTIY; d_gene: -; v_gene: TRBV11-2; j_gene: TRBJ1-3
CDR3aa: ASSAQGSGNTEAF; d_gene: -; v_gene: TRBV2; j_gene: TRBJ1-1
CDR3aa: ATSDFGTGPSYNEQF; d_gene: TRBD1; v_gene: TRBV24-1; j_gene: TRBJ2-1
CDR3aa: ASRRENYGYT; d_gene: -; v_gene: TRBV7-9; j_gene: TRBJ1-2
CDR3aa: ASRRSGTGNTEAF; d_gene: TRBD1; v_gene: TRBV2; j_gene: TRBJ1-1
CDR3aa: ASSPGLAGEGDTQY; d_gene: TRBD2; v_gene: TRBV11-1; j_gene: TRBJ2-3
CDR3aa: ASSGTDRTYEQY; d_gene: TRBD1; v_gene: TRBV25-1; j_gene: TRBJ2-7
CDR3aa: SARGGRAREGEQY; d_gene: -; v_gene: TRBV20-1; j_gene: TRBJ2-7
CDR3aa: ASRKGYTEAF; d_gene: -; v_gene: TRBV6-1; j_gene: TRBJ1-1
CDR3aa: ASSPSSGNTIY; d_gene: -; v_gene: TRBV2; j_gene: TRBJ1-3
CDR3aa: ASTHGGASYEQY; d_gene: -; v_gene: TRBV10-3; j_gene: TRBJ2-7
CDR3aa: ASSAYNEQF; d_gene: -; v_gene: TRBV19; j_gene: TRBJ2-1
CDR3aa: ASSQTLQETQY; d_gene: -; v_gene: TRBV18; j_gene: TRBJ2-5
CDR3aa: SASQNRGGQPQH; d_gene: TRBD1; v_gene: TRBV20-1; j_gene: TRBJ1-5
CDR3aa: ASSDGTGRNTIY; d_gene: TRBD1; v_gene: TRBV6-1; j_gene: TRBJ1-3
CDR3aa: ASRDGAQDEQY; d_gene: -; v_gene: TRBV10-1; j_gene: TRBJ2-7
CDR3aa: ASSLAGTGNTEAF; d_gene: TRBD1; v_gene: TRBV7-9; j_gene: TRBJ1-1
CDR3aa: ASSMGRGEKLF; d_gene: -; v_gene: TRBV19; j_gene: TRBJ1-4
CDR3aa: ASKGLAGETQY; d_gene: TRBD2; v_gene: TRBV2; j_gene: TRBJ2-3
CDR3aa: SVEDIGLAGLGQY; d_gene: TRBD2; v_gene: TRBV29-1; j_gene: TRBJ2-3
CDR3aa: ASSKFWGTEAF; d_gene: -; v_gene: TRBV19; j_gene: TRBJ1-1
CDR3aa: ASSDSTGGGYT; d_gene: TRBD1; v_gene: TRBV6-4; j_gene: TRBJ1-2
CDR3aa: ASSPPGQGGYEQY; d_gene: TRBD1; v_gene: TRBV5-4; j_gene: TRBJ2-7
CDR3aa: ATSERRRGLGDTQY; d_gene: -; v_gene: TRBV24-1; j_gene: TRBJ2-3
CDR3aa: ASSEGTANSPLH; d_gene: TRBD1; v_gene: TRBV5-1; j_gene: TRBJ1-6
CDR3aa: ASSQESVQGPVLANYGYT; d_gene: -; v_gene: TRBV4-1; j_gene: TRBJ1-2
CDR3aa: ASSADLVYGYT; d_gene: -; v_gene: TRBV7-9; j_gene: TRBJ1-2
CDR3aa: ASSLHQDTEAF; d_gene: -; v_gene: TRBV25-1; j_gene: TRBJ1-1
CDR3aa: SARGTSGRTEQY; d_gene: TRBD2; v_gene: TRBV20-1; j_gene: TRBJ2-7
CDR3aa: ASSQDRFYGYT; d_gene: -; v_gene: TRBV7-3; j_gene: TRBJ1-2